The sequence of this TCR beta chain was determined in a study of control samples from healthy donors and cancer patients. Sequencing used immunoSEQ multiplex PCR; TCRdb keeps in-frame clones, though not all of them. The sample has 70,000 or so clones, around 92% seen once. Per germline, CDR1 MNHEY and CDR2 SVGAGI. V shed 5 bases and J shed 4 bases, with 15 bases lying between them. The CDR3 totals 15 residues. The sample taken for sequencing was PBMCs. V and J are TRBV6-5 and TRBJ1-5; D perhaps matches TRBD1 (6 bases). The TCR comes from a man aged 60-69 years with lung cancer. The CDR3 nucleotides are TGTGCCAGCAGTCACTACAGGGCGGGGAATCAGCCCCAGCATTTT. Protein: CASSHYRAGNQPQHF.